The entry that follows covers one T cell receptor beta chain sequence. The antigen this receptor binds is unknown. The input lacks base qualities; no much larger clone sits a single base away. Receptors were amplified or captured by the immunoSEQ multiplex PCR assay. This is the immuneACCESS table as TCRdb keeps it, with only in-frame sequences that have V and J called. A part of the clones is gone; compared with another copy, unresolved V genes explain less than half, and the rest is unexplained. Here the sample has under 85,000 clones; about nine tenths occur a single time. About 6% of the sample goes to the ten largest clones. From the cysteine through the phenylalanine, the CDR3 covers 12 amino acids. Only the CDR3 DNA stays, 36 bases, in frame from base 1. The junction carries 7 bases between V and J, which are trimmed by 5 bases and 1 base respectively. Reading the germline V gene (reference sequence) gives CDR1 GTSNPN and CDR2 SVGIG.

The entry originates in a study of control samples from healthy donors and cancer patients (TCRdb year 2020). The clonotype was recovered from a man aged 60 to 69 with colorectal cancer. The rearrangement joined TRBV30 to TRBJ2-3; the D assignment is uncertain and may be TRBD1 or TRBD2, with 5 bases supporting each. Sequenced: PBMCs. The CDR3 reads CAWGTRTDTQYF. The DNA sequence is TGTGCCTGGGGGACCCGCACAGATACGCAGTATTTT. Here the CDR3 is joined to the reference TRBV30 and TRBJ2-3 genes, and the full variable domain is: SQTIHQWPATLVQPVGSPLSLECTVEGTSNPNLYWYRQAAGRGLQLLFYSVGIGQISSEVPQNLSASRPQDRQFILSSKKLLLSDSGFYLCAWGTRTDTQYFGPGTRLTVL.